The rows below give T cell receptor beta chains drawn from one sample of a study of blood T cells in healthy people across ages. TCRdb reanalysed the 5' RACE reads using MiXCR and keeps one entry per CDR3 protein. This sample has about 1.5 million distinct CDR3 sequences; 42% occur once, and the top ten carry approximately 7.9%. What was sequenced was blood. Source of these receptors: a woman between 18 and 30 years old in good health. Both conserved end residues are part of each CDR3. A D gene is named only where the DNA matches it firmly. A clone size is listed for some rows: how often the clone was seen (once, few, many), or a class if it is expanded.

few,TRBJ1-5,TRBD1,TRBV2,TGTGCCAGCAGCGGACAGGGAAACCCATCAGCCCAGCATTTT,CASSGQGNPSAQHF
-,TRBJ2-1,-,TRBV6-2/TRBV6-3,TGTGCCAGCAGTTATAAGCTTGAGGGACTTAAGTACAATGAGCAGTTCTTC,CASSYKLEGLKYNEQFF
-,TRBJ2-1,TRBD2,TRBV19,TGTGCCAGCCATAGCGGGAGACCGTACAATGAGCAGTTCTTC,CASHSGRPYNEQFF
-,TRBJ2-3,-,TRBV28,TGTGCCAGCAGAACAGGGTTTGGGCAGTATTTT,CASRTGFGQYF
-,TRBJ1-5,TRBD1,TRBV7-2,TGTGCCAGCAGCTTAGATGAATTTGGGACAGCCTCTAATCAGCCCCAGCATTTT,CASSLDEFGTASNQPQHF
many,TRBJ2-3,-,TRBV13,TGTGCCAGCAGTTCCGAGTGGGGCACAGATACGCAGTATTTT,CASSSEWGTDTQYF
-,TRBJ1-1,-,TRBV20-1,TGCAGTGCTAGAGATCAACCGCCCTCCGACACTGAAGCTTTCTTT,CSARDQPPSDTEAFF
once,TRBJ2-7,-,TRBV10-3,TGTGCCATCAGCGATTATCGCGAGCAGTACTTC,CAISDYREQYF
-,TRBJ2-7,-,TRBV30,TGTGCCTGGAGTGAGAAAATGCAGGGAAGAAGCTACGAGCAGTACTTC,CAWSEKMQGRSYEQYF
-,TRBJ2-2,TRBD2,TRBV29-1,TGCAGCGGGGGGACTAGCGCTCGCGCCGGGGAGCTGTTTTTT,CSGGTSARAGELFF
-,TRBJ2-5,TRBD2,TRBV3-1,TGTGCCAGCAGCTTGAGCGGGAGGGGGTACAATGAGCAGTACTTC,CASSLSGRGYNEQYF
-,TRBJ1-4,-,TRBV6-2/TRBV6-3,TGTGCCAGCCATTGGGGCGGGAATGAAAAACTGTTTTTT,CASHWGGNEKLFF
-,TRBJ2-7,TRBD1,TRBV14,TGTGCCAGCAGCCAGAGAGGACAGGGTTTTTACAGTGAGCAGTACTTC,CASSQRGQGFYSEQYF
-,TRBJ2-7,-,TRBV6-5,TGTGCCAGCACTCGTAGACCGAGCTCCTACGAGCAGTACTTC,CASTRRPSSYEQYF
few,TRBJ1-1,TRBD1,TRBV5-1,TGCGCCAGCAGACCAGGGGGTCTCACTGAAGCTTTCTTT,CASRPGGLTEAFF
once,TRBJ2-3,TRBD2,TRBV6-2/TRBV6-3,TGTGCCAGCAGATACACGAGGACTAGCGGGAGTATAAGCACAGATACGCAGTATTTT,CASRYTRTSGSISTDTQYF
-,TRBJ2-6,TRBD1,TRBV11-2,TGTGCCAGCAGCTCCCGGGACAGAGCCGATTCTGAGGCCAACGTCCTGACTTTC,CASSSRDRADSEANVLTF
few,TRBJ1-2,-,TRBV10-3,TGTGCCATCAGTGAGTCCGGGGGTGAGAAGAGTAACTATGGCTACACCTTC,CAISESGGEKSNYGYTF
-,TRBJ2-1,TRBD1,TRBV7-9,TGTGCCAGCAGCCCCAGGGACAGACCATCCTCCTACAATGAGCAGTTCTTC,CASSPRDRPSSYNEQFF
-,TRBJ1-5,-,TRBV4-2,TGTGCCAGCAGCCCCTTTCGGGATCAGCCCCAGCATTTT,CASSPFRDQPQHF
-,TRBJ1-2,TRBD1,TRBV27,TGTGCCAGCAGTTCTTGGTGGGACAGGAACTATGGCTACACCTTC,CASSSWWDRNYGYTF
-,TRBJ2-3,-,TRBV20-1,TGCAGTGCTAGAGAGGAATGGAGTGTCGCAGATACGCAGTATTTT,CSAREEWSVADTQYF
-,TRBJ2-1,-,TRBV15,TGTGCCACCAGCAGAGCGATGGCGGGCTACAATGAGCAGTTCTTC,CATSRAMAGYNEQFF